The source of this T cell receptor (beta chain) is a study of T cell changes during pregnancy in multiple sclerosis. The assay was immunoSEQ multiplex PCR, and TCRdb's table has in-frame clones only and misses some. The sample holds under 80,000 clones, roughly 89% seen once. CDR1 LNHDA and CDR2 SQIVND come from the germline V gene (reference sequence). The CDR3 loop spans 14 amino acids. Losses at the gene ends were 7 bases for V and 5 bases for J; bases not matched to a gene: 11. The chain uses TRBV19 and TRBJ2-7, with 7 bases lining up with TRBD1. The sequenced sample was peripheral blood, obtained after pregnancy. The sequence derives from a female donor in good health, enrolled as a control in a pregnancy study. Here the CDR3 DNA reads TGTGCCAGTACCCAACACAGGGGAAGCGACGAGCAGTACTTC. As protein: CASTQHRGSDEQYF.